Below, 10 T cell receptor beta chains from the same sample are listed, as sequenced in a study of blood T cell repertoires in COVID-19. Generated by immunoSEQ multiplex PCR, the TCRdb table keeps only in-frame clones and is missing some. The sample yields around 300,000 clones, about 89% seen once. The sequenced sample consisted of PBMCs or T cells enriched from blood (not recorded which). The receptor set was obtained from a woman aged 40 to 50 who had recovered from COVID-19.

Here the CDR3 DNA reads TGCGCCAGCAGCATGGGGCCGGGAAGGGTGGACTACGAGCAGTACTTC. This encodes CASSMGPGRVDYEQYF. The rearrangement uses TRBV5-1 and TRBJ2-7; D is perhaps TRBD1 or TRBD2 (5 bases each). There are 16 residues in the CDR3. Germline V gene lookup returns CDR1 SGHRS and CDR2 YFSETQ. V was pared by 4 bases and J by 3 bases, with 20 bases between.

The sample holds one count of this clone. The chain carries TRBV7-9 and TRBJ1-4; 10 bases map to TRBD1. Germline CDR1 is SEHNR and CDR2 is FQNEAQ (reference sequence). The CDR3 is 14 amino acids. After removal of 5 bases from V and 7 bases from J, the junction contained 4 bases not matched to a gene. CDR3 bases: TGTGCCAGCAGCCTAAGACAGGGGGCTGAAAAACTGTTTTTT. Encoded protein: CASSLRQGAEKLFF.

This sequence joins TRBV5-6 and TRBJ1-3; the D is unclear. Trimming shortened V by 4 bases and J by 0 bases, and 11 bases separated the two germline ends. The CDR3 is 15 amino acids. Germline V CDR1 and CDR2: SGHDT, YYEEEE. The CDR3 DNA reads as TGTGCCAGCAGCCGAGACTGGAGCTCTGGAAACACCATATATTTT. Translating it yields CASSRDWSSGNTIYF.

This chain links TRBV24-1 with TRBJ1-2, with 7 bases that match TRBD1. Germline lookup yields CDR1 KGHDR and CDR2 SFDVKD. Trimming at V came to 1 base and at J to 11 bases, leaving 3 bases not matched to a gene. The CDR3 consists of 12 residues. DNA of the CDR3: TGTGCCACCAGTGATTTCTGGGGACAGTACACCTTC. Translation: CATSDFWGQYTF.

J is TRBJ2-1 and V is TRBV5-1; 10 bases align to TRBD1. Germline loops: CDR1 SGHRS, CDR2 YFSETQ. Unmatched junction bases numbered 2, after V lost 0 bases and J lost 8 bases. The CDR3 runs to 14 residues. CDR3 coding DNA: TGCGCCAGCAGCTTGGGGACAGGGGGGTATGAGCAGTTCTTC. Encoded protein: CASSLGTGGYEQFF.

This sequence joins TRBV2 and TRBJ2-1; 7 bases are shared with TRBD2. J was trimmed by 2 bases and V by 11 bases; bases with no gene match: 6. Germline CDR1 and CDR2: SNHLY and FYNNEI. This CDR3 contains 13 residues. In DNA form, the CDR3 reads TGTGCCGGGTTTGGGAGGGCCTACAATGAGCAGTTCTTC. This codes for CAGFGRAYNEQFF.

The chain has TRBV18 and TRBJ2-5; D not resolved. Deletions cut 5 bases from V and 4 bases from J, with 11 bases between. Germline CDR1 KGHSH, CDR2 LQKENI. The CDR3 totals 13 residues. CDR3 sequence reads: CASSSTMGETQYF. DNA for the CDR3: TGTGCCAGCTCATCAACTATGGGAGAGACCCAGTACTTC.

The chain uses TRBV7-9 and TRBJ2-1; 9 nucleotides align to TRBD1. Germline V lookup: CDR1 SEHNR, CDR2 FQNEAQ (reference sequence). V lost 5 bases to trimming and J lost 4 bases; unmatched junction nucleotides: 9. This CDR3 has 16 amino acids. CDR3 nucleotide sequence: TGTGCCAGCAGCCCAAACCGGGACAGGGTTTACAATGAGCAGTTCTTC. Translating it yields CASSPNRDRVYNEQFF.

For this clone: The sample holds other DNA sequences that translate to the same CDR3. V and J are TRBV9 and TRBJ1-2, with D possibly TRBD1 on 5 matching bases. V lost 0 bases to trimming and J lost 3 bases, with 9 bases between them. The CDR3 is made up of 14 amino acids. Germline lookup yields CDR1 SGDLS and CDR2 YYNGEE. CDR3 in amino acids: CASSVGGGDYGYTF. As DNA, the CDR3 is TGTGCCAGCAGCGTAGGCGGGGGGGACTATGGCTACACCTTC.

J is TRBJ1-6 and V is TRBV5-6, with TRBD1 matching 9 bases. The CDR3 has 15 amino acids. CDR1 is SGHDT, CDR2 YYEEEE, per germline. Germline trimming cut 0 bases from V and 7 bases from J; bases unmatched to any gene: 2. The CDR3 loop is CASSLGDRANSPLHF. The CDR3 DNA is TGTGCCAGCAGCTTGGGGGACAGGGCGAATTCACCCCTCCACTTT.